Shown below are 23 T cell receptor beta chains from a single sample sequenced in a study of T cell changes during pregnancy in multiple sclerosis. Generated by immunoSEQ multiplex PCR, the TCRdb table keeps only in-frame clones and is missing some. This table has roughly 50,000 clones, 75% to 90% appearing once. The sample here was CD8+ T cells from peripheral blood mononuclear cells, taken in the second trimester of pregnancy. The source is a female donor with multiple sclerosis, enrolled in a pregnancy study.

The J gene is TRBJ1-5, the V gene TRBV21-1; the DNA was not compared with TRBD1, the D call given in the table. TRBV21-1 is annotated as a pseudogene. CDR3 length equals 20 residues. This CDR3 reads CASSNEARRNRVAGNQPQHF. CDR3 nucleotide sequence: TGTGCCAGCAGCAATGAAGCTCGGAGAAACAGGGTTGCAGGCAATCAGCCCCAGCATTTT.

The chain carries TRBV27 and TRBJ1-3; 7 positions agree with TRBD1. The CDR3 is 14 residues long. Germline CDR1 reads MNHEY; CDR2 reads SMNVEV (reference sequence). V shed 5 bases and J 0 bases; nucleotides not matched to a gene: 1. CDR3 in amino acids: CASSPGGSGNTIYF. For the CDR3, the DNA is TGTGCCAGCAGTCCAGGGGGCTCTGGAAACACCATATATTTT.

This rearrangement joins TRBV29-1 to TRBJ1-1, with D possibly TRBD1 on 5 matching bases. V lost 6 bases, J lost 5 bases, and 7 bases lay in between. The CDR3 consists of 10 residues. Germline values: CDR1 SQVTM, CDR2 ANQGSEA. The CDR3 sequence is CSVGGTEAFF. The CDR3 DNA sequence: TGCAGCGTCGGGGGGACTGAAGCTTTCTTT.

The CDR3, as DNA: TGCGCCAGCCGAAGACAGGGCGAAAGTGAAAAACTGTTTTTT. Protein sequence: CASRRQGESEKLFF. V gene TRBV4-1 combines with J gene TRBJ1-4; 7 nucleotides align to TRBD1. From germline, CDR1 is MGHRA and CDR2 YSYEKL. The CDR3 is made up of 14 amino acids. Trimming at V came to 8 bases and at J to 7 bases, leaving 10 bases not matched to a gene.

This chain connects TRBV10-1 to TRBJ1-5; D is uncertain. With 6 bases removed from V and 0 bases from J, the gap between germline ends came to 9 bases. The V gene's germline CDR1 is WNHNN and CDR2 SYGVQD (reference sequence). The CDR3 has 14 amino acids. CDR3 sequence reads: CASRSRDSNQPQHF. CDR3 DNA sequence: TGCGCCAGCAGGAGCCGGGATAGCAATCAGCCCCAGCATTTT.

V is TRBV10-3 and J is TRBJ2-7; the D gene is possibly TRBD2 (5 bases). The CDR3 is made up of 17 amino acids. The germline gives CDR1 ENHRY, CDR2 SYGVKD. Trimming shortened V by 0 bases and J by 4 bases, and 19 bases separated the two germline ends. The CDR3 here is CAISESSGRRIPYEQYF. DNA for the CDR3: TGTGCCATCAGTGAGTCTTCCGGCAGGAGGATCCCTTACGAGCAGTACTTC.

This clone was detected a few times. The DNA of the CDR3 is TGTGCCACCGCCGACAGCGACCAAGAGACCCAGTACTTC. It codes for CATADSDQETQYF. V gene TRBV15 combines with J gene TRBJ2-5, with D possibly being TRBD1 (5 bases). From germline, CDR1 is LNHNV and CDR2 YYDKDF (reference sequence). CDR3 length equals 13 residues. Between the trimmed V and J ends, which lost 8 bases and 0 bases, there was a span of 10 bases.

For this clone: Other DNA sequences in this sample translate to the same CDR3. The rearrangement joins TRBV13 to TRBJ1-5; D perhaps matches TRBD1 (5 bases). V lost 5 bases and J lost 4, with 12 bases in between. The length of the CDR3 is 14 residues. Germline values: CDR1 PRHDT, CDR2 FYEKMQ (reference sequence). This chain's CDR3 is CASSMGQGNQPQHF. The CDR3 DNA is TGTGCCAGCAGCATGGGGCAAGGTAATCAGCCCCAGCATTTT.

The gene calls are TRBV11-2 and TRBJ1-1; D is unresolved. Deletions cut 1 base from V and 1 base from J, with 10 bases between. This CDR3 region has 15 residues. Germline values: CDR1 SGHAT, CDR2 FQNNGV. CDR3 amino acids: CASSLVLSRNTEAFF. DNA for the CDR3: TGTGCCAGCAGCTTAGTCTTAAGCCGGAACACTGAAGCTTTCTTT.

This chain uses TRBV6-4 with TRBJ2-6; D gene ambiguous. Trimming shortened V by 2 bases and J by 0 bases, and 8 bases separated the two germline ends. Germline values: CDR1 MRHNA, CDR2 SNTAGT. CDR3 length equals 16 residues. This CDR3 reads CASSDGLSSGANVLTF. The DNA for the CDR3 is TGTGCCAGCAGTGACGGCCTCTCCTCTGGGGCCAACGTCCTGACTTTC.

This chain uses TRBV9 with TRBJ2-7; 14 nucleotides align to TRBD2. CDR3 length equals 15 residues. V dropped 4 bases and J dropped 3; count of bases not matched to a gene: 3. CDR1 SGDLS and CDR2 YYNGEE come from the germline V gene. This CDR3 is CASSTGTSGGYEQYF. CDR3 nucleotide sequence: TGTGCCAGCAGCACCGGGACTAGCGGGGGCTACGAGCAGTACTTC.

The rearrangement uses TRBV19 and TRBJ1-5; possible D gene TRBD1, 5 bases. This CDR3 is 16 amino acids long. V lost 3 bases and J 2 bases, leaving 14 bases between the germline ends. The germline V gene has CDR1 LNHDA and CDR2 SQIVND (reference sequence). As DNA, the CDR3 is TGTGCCAGTAGTATGGGGGGTTCGGTGGGCAATCAGCCCCAGCATTTT. Its translation: CASSMGGSVGNQPQHF.

The sample holds one count of this clone. This chain joins TRBV5-1 and TRBJ1-1, with 8 bases matching TRBD1. The CDR3 is made up of 15 amino acids. The V segment lost 2 bases and the J segment 5 bases; nucleotides outside the gene matches: 8. Germline assignment: CDR1 SGHRS and CDR2 YFSETQ. The CDR3 reads CASSFQTGASTEAFF. The DNA of the CDR3 is TGCGCCAGCAGCTTCCAGACAGGGGCGTCGACTGAAGCTTTCTTT.

The chain has TRBV6-6 and TRBJ1-1, with D hard to call. In germline, CDR1 is MNHNY, CDR2 SVGAGI (reference sequence). The CDR3 runs 16 residues. Trimming left V 0 bases short and J 0 bases short, with 11 bases between. CDR3: CASSYSWAAMNTEAFF. DNA for the CDR3: TGTGCCAGCAGTTACTCGTGGGCAGCTATGAACACTGAAGCTTTCTTT.

J is TRBJ2-1 and V is TRBV13; D perhaps matches TRBD1 (5 bases). V lost 5 bases, J lost 5 bases, and 19 bases lay in between. The germline V gene encodes CDR1 PRHDT and CDR2 FYEKMQ (reference sequence). The CDR3 sequence is 16 residues long. The CDR3 nucleotides are TGTGCCAGCAGCAAAACCACAGGAGAAATCCACAATGAGCAGTTCTTC. Translated, it gives CASSKTTGEIHNEQFF.

The chain recombines TRBV6-1 with TRBJ2-5; 12 bases are a match to TRBD2. The germline gives CDR1 MNHNS, CDR2 SASEGT. Trimming at V came to 3 bases and at J to 5 bases, leaving 4 bases not matched to a gene. The CDR3 covers 15 residues. The CDR3 DNA sequence: TGTGCCAGCAGTGAGCTAGCGGGGGGGCCGGAGACCCAGTACTTC. Residues: CASSELAGGPETQYF.

The chain uses TRBV5-1 and TRBJ2-2; possibly TRBD1 for D (6 bases). V was trimmed by 4 bases and J by 0 bases, leaving 10 bases between them. The CDR3 runs to 15 residues. Germline V gene sequence: CDR1 SGHRS, CDR2 YFSETQ. In DNA, the CDR3 is TGCGCCAGCAGCCCCGGGACAACGAACACCGGGGAGCTGTTTTTT. Its translation: CASSPGTTNTGELFF.

V is TRBV9 and J is TRBJ1-1, with unresolved D. Germline CDR1 is SGDLS and CDR2 is YYNGEE. CDR3 length: 13 residues. The V gene lost 4 bases and the J gene lost 13 bases, with 20 bases spanning the gap. The CDR3 is CASSSRTDGFVFF. The DNA for the CDR3 is TGTGCCAGCAGCTCCCGCACAGATGGGTTTGTTTTCTTT.

This rearrangement joins TRBV2 to TRBJ2-1; TRBD1 matches at 8 bases. Germline values: CDR1 SNHLY, CDR2 FYNNEI. The ends lost 4 bases at V and 8 bases at J; junction bases unmatched: 13. The CDR3 is made up of 16 amino acids. CDR3 amino acids: CASSGERDRSSDEQFF. The CDR3 DNA reads as TGTGCCAGCAGTGGGGAACGGGACAGGAGTTCTGATGAGCAGTTCTTC.

The J gene is TRBJ1-1, the V gene TRBV5-4, with D perhaps TRBD1 (5 bases). CDR3 size: 16 residues. CDR1 and CDR2 (germline): SGHNT, YYREEE (reference sequence). V lost 4 bases, J lost 0 bases, and 16 bases lay in between. The CDR3 is CASSHTDSTMNTEAFF. The CDR3 nucleotides read TGTGCCAGCAGCCACACAGACAGTACAATGAACACTGAAGCTTTCTTT.

This chain links TRBV5-6 with TRBJ2-3; 9 nucleotides align to TRBD1. The V segment lost 5 bases and the J segment 5 bases; nucleotides outside the gene matches: 12. Per the germline V gene, CDR1 is SGHDT and CDR2 is YYEEEE. CDR3 length: 16 residues. CDR3: CASSWGTGQGKDTQYF. The CDR3 DNA follows: TGTGCCAGCAGTTGGGGGACAGGGCAAGGGAAAGATACGCAGTATTTT.

The J gene is TRBJ2-7, the V gene TRBV7-6; 10 positions agree with TRBD1. Germline V CDR1 and CDR2: SGHVS, FNYEAQ. V shed 6 bases, J shed 2 bases, and the junction held 7 bases outside the gene matches. The CDR3 contains 15 residues. The chain's CDR3 is CASSLAGTGAYEQYF. The DNA for the CDR3 is TGTGCCAGCAGTCTAGCTGGGACAGGGGCCTACGAGCAGTACTTC.

The rearrangement links TRBV7-3 to TRBJ1-6, with 7 bases lining up with TRBD1. This CDR3 is 15 amino acids long. In germline, CDR1 is SGHTA, CDR2 FQGTGA. The V gene end was trimmed by 3 bases and the J gene end by 8 bases; junction bases not matched to a gene: 7. CDR3 coding DNA: TGTGCCAGCAGCTTGACAGGGTCCGAGCATTCACCCCTCCACTTT. Its protein product is CASSLTGSEHSPLHF. Using reference TRBV7-3 and TRBJ1-6 for the parts outside the CDR3, the full variable domain is GAGVSQTPSNKVTEKGKYVELRCDPISGHTALYWYRQSLGQGPEFLIYFQGTGAADDSGLPNDRFFAVRPEGSVSTLKIQRTERGDSAVYLCASSLTGSEHSPLHFGNGTRLTVT.